This TCR beta chain was found in a study of blood T cell repertoires in COVID-19. The protocol was immunoSEQ multiplex PCR, while the TCRdb copy is restricted to in-frame clones and leaves out a portion. The table has 50,000 or so clones, more than 70% seen once. Trimming cost V 3 bases and J 0 bases, with 8 bases left between them. CDR3 length: 15 amino acids. CDR1 and CDR2 from the germline V gene are MNHEY and SVGEGT. The specimen was peripheral blood. This chain links TRBV6-2 or TRBV6-3 with TRBJ2-2; D remains unclear. The TCR comes from a man aged 35-49 years with active COVID-19. In DNA, the CDR3 is TGTGCCAGCAGTTATCAACTAACGAACACCGGGGAGCTGTTTTTT. Its protein product is CASSYQLTNTGELFF.